Only a few counts were recorded for the clone carrying this T cell receptor beta chain. Its antigen is not known. This sample was included in a study of cytomegalovirus exposure and HLA in healthy donors. Study-wide points: An ancestry cluster, one associated with Asian ancestry, reportedly showed fewer N-insertions than the approximately 650-donor mean in a later analysis. The investigators catalogued 150 or so TCR beta chains as cytomegalovirus-associated.

Per germline, CDR1 SNHLY and CDR2 FYNNEI. V was clipped by 4 bases and J by 7 bases; unmatched bases: 9. CDR3 length equals 15 residues. Primers: 60 Vbeta forward and 13 Jbeta reverse. Here immunoSEQ multiplex PCR was the method, and the copy in TCRdb shows in-frame clones only, minus some. Seen here are about 120,000 clones, 75% to 90% observed once, and the top ten hold 7.5% to 9.5%. This clonotype was obtained from a female donor in good health and CMV-seropositive. The chain couples TRBV2 to TRBJ1-4; TRBD1 aligns across 7 bases. The sequencing sample was made of PBMCs. CDR3 bases: TGTGCCAGCAGTGTTCGGCTCCCAGGGGGTGAAAAACTGTTTTTT. Its translation is CASSVRLPGGEKLFF.